These T cell receptor beta chains were read from a single sample in a study of blood T cell repertoires in COVID-19. Assay used: immunoSEQ multiplex PCR; TCRdb lists only in-frame clones, some missing. The data contain fewer than 650,000 clones, around nine tenths of them singletons. The source material was peripheral blood. These receptors originate from a woman in her fifties or sixties with COVID-19, enrolled during active disease. CDR3s include the opening cysteine and the closing phenylalanine or tryptophan. Fields, in order: J gene, V gene, D gene, clone size, CDR3 protein, CDR3 DNA. The D gene is left open where the match is weak. Size is stated for part of the rows, as once, few or many counts, or as a class when the clone is expanded.

>TRBJ1-2|TRBV27|.|.
CASTGRGYGYTF
TGTGCCAGCACGGGGAGGGGCTATGGCTACACCTTC
>TRBJ2-3|TRBV30|.|.
CAWSVGGDTQYF
TGTGCCTGGAGTGTGGGGGGAGATACGCAGTATTTT
>TRBJ1-4|TRBV7-8|TRBD1|.
CASSSGDSTNEKLFF
TGTGCCAGCAGCTCCGGGGACAGCACTAATGAAAAACTGTTTTTT
>TRBJ1-5|TRBV12-5|TRBD1|few
CASGLGQERAQPQHF
TGTGCTAGTGGGCTAGGACAGGAACGGGCCCAGCCCCAGCATTTT
>TRBJ1-5|TRBV19|.|.
CASRGRASGQPQHF
TGTGCCAGTAGGGGCAGGGCCTCCGGGCAGCCCCAGCATTTT
>TRBJ1-1|TRBV7-9|.|.
CASSPLQTEAFF
TGTGCCAGCAGCCCCCTTCAGACTGAAGCTTTCTTT
>TRBJ1-1|TRBV18|.|.
CASSRQATHEAFF
TGTGCCAGCTCAAGACAGGCCACCCATGAAGCTTTCTTT
>TRBJ1-1|TRBV5-1|.|.
CASSLLQGNTEAFF
TGCGCCAGCAGCTTGTTACAGGGTAACACTGAAGCTTTCTTT
>TRBJ1-2|TRBV28|.|.
CASSLGGVEGYTF
TGTGCCAGCAGTCTAGGGGGAGTAGAGGGCTACACCTTC
>TRBJ2-3|TRBV6-2/TRBV6-3|.|.
CASSYGGSGSKVPYF
TGTGCCAGCAGTTACGGCGGGTCGGGAAGTAAAGTTCCGTATTTT
>TRBJ1-2|TRBV5-4|.|.
CASSLDFAQGSENGYTF
TGTGCCAGCAGCTTGGATTTCGCTCAGGGCAGTGAAAATGGCTACACCTTC
>TRBJ1-4|TRBV5-4|TRBD1|.
CASSARQGMGEKLFF
TGTGCCAGCAGCGCCAGACAGGGGATGGGTGAAAAACTGTTTTTT
>TRBJ2-5|TRBV5-1|TRBD1|.
CASSLGRTGAETQYF
TGCGCCAGCAGCTTGGGTCGGACAGGGGCAGAGACCCAGTACTTC
>TRBJ2-7|TRBV5-5|.|.
CASSWGLTSDEQYF
TGTGCCAGCAGCTGGGGACTGACGAGTGACGAGCAGTACTTC
>TRBJ1-5|TRBV30|.|once
CAWRDVANQPQHF
TGTGCCTGGCGGGATGTCGCGAATCAGCCCCAGCATTTT
>TRBJ1-6|TRBV5-1|.|.
CASRFILGLRGNSPLHF
TGCGCCAGCAGATTCATTTTGGGGCTCCGGGGGAATTCACCCCTCCACTTT
>TRBJ1-2|TRBV20-1|TRBD1|.
CSASFRDRGFNYGYTF
TGCAGTGCTAGTTTCCGGGACAGGGGGTTCAACTATGGCTACACCTTC
>TRBJ1-1|TRBV18|.|.
CASSPFQENTEAFF
TGTGCCAGCTCACCATTCCAGGAGAACACTGAAGCTTTCTTT
>TRBJ2-5|TRBV5-6|.|once
CASSLRYQETQYF
TGTGCCAGCAGCTTGCGGTACCAAGAGACCCAGTACTTC
>TRBJ1-2|TRBV19|TRBD1|.
CASLHRGQGDGYTF
TGTGCCAGCCTCCACCGGGGGCAGGGGGACGGCTACACCTTC
>TRBJ1-1|TRBV27|.|.
CASSEQDTLKLFF
TGTGCCAGCAGCGAACAGGACACTTTGAAGCTTTTCTTT
>TRBJ1-2|TRBV7-9|TRBD1|.
CASSQGQGSSNYGYTF
TGTGCCAGCAGCCAGGGACAGGGGTCGTCAAACTATGGCTACACCTTC
>TRBJ1-2|TRBV7-9|TRBD1|.
CASTPGTGVDYGYTF
TGTGCCAGCACCCCCGGGACAGGGGTTGACTATGGCTACACCTTC
>TRBJ1-6|TRBV2|.|.
CASSMERNSPLHF
TGTGCCAGCAGTATGGAGCGCAATTCACCCCTCCACTTT
>TRBJ2-3|TRBV20-1|TRBD2|.
CSASAGLAGGGARTQYF
TGCAGTGCTAGTGCCGGACTAGCGGGGGGAGGAGCTAGAACGCAGTATTTT
>TRBJ2-3|TRBV6-5|.|.
CASRYPQGNTDTQYF
TGTGCCAGCAGATACCCCCAGGGTAACACAGATACGCAGTATTTT
>TRBJ2-7|TRBV6-1|.|once
CASSELGRGYEQYF
TGTGCCAGCAGTGAATTGGGCAGGGGCTACGAGCAGTACTTC
>TRBJ2-7|TRBV19|.|.
CASSMGEIFYEQYF
TGTGCCAGTAGTATGGGAGAAATTTTCTACGAGCAGTACTTC
>TRBJ2-2|TRBV2|TRBD2|.
CATLFLAGTGELFF
TGTGCCACCCTTTTTCTAGCGGGGACCGGGGAGCTGTTTTTT
>TRBJ2-3|TRBV24-1|.|.
CATSDSLETQYF
TGTGCCACCAGTGATTCGCTTGAGACGCAGTATTTT
>TRBJ1-4|TRBV9|.|.
CASSPPGDNEKLFF
TGTGCCAGCAGCCCCCCGGGGGATAATGAAAAACTGTTTTTT
>TRBJ1-4|TRBV5-6|.|.
CASSLQAGEKLFF
TGTGCCAGCAGCTTACAGGCTGGGGAAAAACTGTTTTTT
>TRBJ1-5|TRBV28|.|.
CATSETGGSNQPQHF
TGTGCCACATCCGAGACGGGGGGTAGCAATCAGCCCCAGCATTTT
>TRBJ1-6|TRBV3-1/TRBV3-2|.|.
CASSQDISRSPLHF
TGTGCCAGCAGCCAAGACATCTCTAGGTCACCCCTCCACTTT
>TRBJ1-2|TRBV5-6|TRBD1|.
CASSGQGGYGYTF
TGTGCCAGCTCCGGACAGGGCGGGTATGGCTACACCTTC
>TRBJ2-1|TRBV5-1|.|.
CASSPSAIRNNEQFF
TGCGCCAGCAGCCCCTCAGCGATACGCAACAATGAGCAGTTCTTC
>TRBJ2-4|TRBV2|TRBD1|.
CATGQGQNIQYF
TGTGCCACGGGACAGGGTCAAAACATTCAGTACTTC
>TRBJ1-3|TRBV5-4|.|.
CASSFGTPNSGNTIYF
TGTGCCAGCAGCTTCGGGACACCGAACTCTGGAAACACCATATATTTT
>TRBJ1-2|TRBV7-2|.|.
CASSLVTGYGYTF
TGTGCCAGCAGCTTAGTTACAGGCTATGGCTACACCTTC
>TRBJ1-1|TRBV9|.|.
CASSETDQGRNTEAFF
TGTGCCAGCAGCGAGACTGACCAAGGGAGGAACACTGAAGCTTTCTTT
>TRBJ2-2|TRBV4-1|.|.
CASSQDRGSGGELFF
TGCGCCAGCAGCCAAGATCGAGGGTCGGGCGGGGAGCTGTTTTTT
>TRBJ1-5|TRBV5-1|TRBD1|few
CASSLNGDRNQPQHF
TGCGCCAGCAGCTTGAACGGGGACAGAAATCAGCCCCAGCATTTT
>TRBJ1-1|TRBV30|.|once
CAGRAATTSGAFF
TGTGCCGGAAGGGCGGCCACTACCTCGGGGGCTTTCTTT
>TRBJ2-6|TRBV18|.|once
CASSPPRGGVGANVLTF
TGTGCCAGCTCACCACCAAGGGGCGGAGTTGGGGCCAACGTCCTGACTTTC
>TRBJ1-2|TRBV7-8|.|.
CASSLARGNYGYTF
TGTGCCAGCAGCTTAGCACGGGGGAACTATGGCTACACCTTC
>TRBJ1-2|TRBV2|.|.
CASSDRQGSYGYTF
TGTGCCAGCAGTGATAGGCAGGGAAGCTATGGCTACACCTTC
>TRBJ2-6|TRBV3-1/TRBV3-2|.|.
CASSQDRQVGSGANVLTF
TGTGCCAGCAGCCAAGATCGACAGGTTGGCTCTGGGGCCAACGTCCTGACTTTC
>TRBJ1-6|TRBV6-5|.|.
CASSYSIGGPLHF
TGTGCCAGCAGTTACTCGATCGGGGGTCCCCTCCACTTT
>TRBJ2-5|TRBV29-1|TRBD1|once
CSVEDAQGRETQYF
TGCAGCGTTGAAGATGCACAGGGGCGCGAGACCCAGTACTTC
>TRBJ1-1|TRBV7-8|.|.
CASSVRGYNTEAFF
TGTGCCAGCAGCGTCAGGGGATACAACACTGAAGCTTTCTTT
>TRBJ2-1|TRBV12-5|.|.
CASGLVSGTTNEQFF
TGTGCTAGTGGTTTGGTATCAGGGACAACCAATGAGCAGTTCTTC
>TRBJ2-1|TRBV29-1|TRBD2|.
CSATVWGGGNEQFF
TGCAGCGCTACTGTTTGGGGGGGTGGGAATGAGCAGTTCTTC
>TRBJ1-2|TRBV30|.|.
CAWTPGGFVSRGYTF
TGTGCCTGGACCCCTGGGGGGTTCGTATCCCGCGGCTACACCTTC
>TRBJ1-3|TRBV6-5|.|.
CASMSRSSGNTIYF
TGTGCCAGCATGTCAAGGAGCTCTGGAAACACCATATATTTT
>TRBJ2-5|TRBV19|TRBD2|.
CASSIYGTSGQETQYF
TGTGCCAGTAGTATATACGGGACTAGCGGCCAAGAGACCCAGTACTTC
>TRBJ1-4|TRBV28|.|.
CASSSGDRANEKLFF
TGTGCCAGCAGTTCAGGGGATCGGGCTAATGAAAAACTGTTTTTT
>TRBJ2-5|TRBV19|TRBD1|.
CASSSQGAETQYF
TGTGCCAGTAGTTCACAGGGGGCAGAGACCCAGTACTTC
>TRBJ1-1|TRBV5-4|.|once
CASSLQGLGTEAFF
TGTGCCAGCAGCTTGCAGGGGCTGGGCACTGAAGCTTTCTTT